This entry lists 24 T cell receptor beta chains sequenced from one sample in a study of T cells expressing NK-cell markers. No DNA is given; TCRdb re-called the 5' RACE reads and lists each CDR3 protein once. This table lists about 540,000 distinct CDR3 sequences. Specimen: blood T cells: a sorted CD56 or NKG2C T cell subset, CD4+ or CD8+ T cells, or bulk PBMC T cells (not recorded which). These receptors were taken from a man younger than 35 in good health.

The chain employs TRBV3-1 and TRBJ2-5. CDR1 and CDR2 (germline): LGHDT, YNNKEL (reference sequence). The CDR3 covers 14 residues. The CDR3: CASSQMTGKETQYF.

The gene calls are TRBV5-6 and TRBJ2-7; absent DNA, TCRdb's TRBD1 call cannot be checked. The CDR3 has 14 residues. Looked up from germline, CDR1 is SGHDT and CDR2 is YYEEEE. This CDR3 is CASSATGEMYEQYF.

The chain recombines TRBV6-4 with TRBJ2-1; TCRdb lists TRBD2, though no DNA is available to test this call. The germline gives CDR1 MRHNA, CDR2 SNTAGT. CDR3 length equals 18 residues. CDR3 residues: CASSRLAGVGGSYNEQFF.

V gene TRBV4-3 combines with J gene TRBJ1-2; there is no DNA to check the TCRdb D call of TRBD1. Germline V CDR1 and CDR2: LGHNA, YSLEER. CDR3 length: 13 residues. CDR3 in amino acids: CASSQDAGNGYTF.

The chain links TRBV20-1 to TRBJ2-1; TCRdb proposes TRBD1, but this gene call is untestable without DNA. Germline V gene data show CDR1 as DFQATT and CDR2 as SNEGSKA (reference sequence). The CDR3 consists of 12 residues. CDR3 loop: CSAGDRDNEQFF.

This chain joins TRBV29-1 and TRBJ2-5; TCRdb proposes TRBD2, but this gene call is untestable without DNA. The germline V gene has CDR1 SQVTM and CDR2 ANQGSEA. CDR3 length: 15 amino acids. The CDR3 sequence: CSAQRLAGGLETQYF.

The genes are TRBV7-6 and TRBJ2-5; TCRdb indicates TRBD1, and absent DNA this call remains unverified. The CDR3 is 15 residues long. The germline gives CDR1 SGHVS, CDR2 FNYEAQ. The CDR3 is CASSWDRGVRETQYF.

The genes are TRBV4-2 and TRBJ2-1; TCRdb's assignment of TRBD2 cannot be checked, as there is no DNA. CDR1 is LGHNA and CDR2 is YNFKEQ in the germline V gene. This CDR3 is 15 amino acids long. The chain's CDR3 is CASSREGRAGDEQFF.

The chain joins TRBV3-1 to TRBJ1-5; as DNA is missing, the TRBD1 call by TCRdb cannot be tested. CDR3 size: 15 residues. CDR1 is LGHDT and CDR2 is YNNKEL in the germline V gene (reference sequence). The CDR3: CASSQGTGLYQPQHF.

This sequence joins TRBV5-8 and TRBJ1-2. Germline CDR1 is SGHTS and CDR2 is YDEGEE. The CDR3 sequence is 12 residues long. The CDR3 sequence is CASSADYYGYTF.

V gene TRBV2 combines with J gene TRBJ2-1; TCRdb's D call of TRBD1 is untestable without DNA. Per germline, CDR1 SNHLY and CDR2 FYNNEI. The CDR3 sequence is 14 residues long. CDR3 region: CASCRDRDFDEQFF. Full variable domain (remainder filled in from reference TRBV2 and TRBJ2-1): EPEVTQTPSHQVTQMGQEVILRCVPISNHLYFYWYRQILGQKVEFLVSFYNNEISEKSEIFDDQFSVERPDGSNFTLKIRSTKLEDSAMYFCASCRDRDFDEQFFGPGTRLTVL.

The rearrangement uses TRBV12-3 or TRBV12-4 and TRBJ2-4; TCRdb indicates TRBD2, and absent DNA this call remains unverified. There are 15 residues in the CDR3. This CDR3 is CASALAGLRKNIQYF.

The chain has TRBV27 and TRBJ1-5; TCRdb calls TRBD1, which cannot be checked without DNA. Germline V gene sequence: CDR1 MNHEY, CDR2 SMNVEV (reference sequence). This CDR3 is built from 14 residues. CDR3: CASSPRQGDQPQHF.

The chain has TRBV11-2 and TRBJ2-3; TCRdb proposes TRBD1, but this gene call is untestable without DNA. Germline V gives CDR1 SGHAT, CDR2 FQNNGV. The CDR3 runs 14 residues. Here the CDR3 reads CASSPRTGSDTQYF.

The rearrangement links TRBV24-1 to TRBJ2-7; the TCRdb D gene call, TRBD2, has no DNA to confirm it. The CDR3 runs to 11 residues. CDR1 and CDR2 from the germline V gene are KGHDR and SFDVKD. CDR3 region: CATSPRGGQYF.

The rearrangement uses TRBV7-2 and TRBJ1-5; with no DNA, the TCRdb D assignment of TRBD1 cannot be verified. The CDR3 length is 16 residues. The germline gives CDR1 SGHTA, CDR2 FQGNSA. CDR3 in amino acids: CASSLMRGRGNQPQHF.

The chain recombines TRBV10-3 with TRBJ2-1; TCRdb indicates TRBD2, and absent DNA this call remains unverified. The germline gives CDR1 ENHRY, CDR2 SYGVKD. The length of the CDR3 is 14 residues. CDR3 loop: CAISQAGGPHEQFF.

This chain joins TRBV4-2 and TRBJ2-5; no DNA is available, so the TRBD1 call from TCRdb remains unchecked. The length of the CDR3 is 16 residues. The germline gives CDR1 LGHNA, CDR2 YNFKEQ. The chain's CDR3 is CASSHLTTGGGETQYF.

This chain links TRBV24-1 with TRBJ2-3; TCRdb proposes TRBD1, but this gene call is untestable without DNA. The CDR3 loop spans 13 amino acids. Germline V CDR1 and CDR2: KGHDR, SFDVKD. CDR3: CATRGQGSDTQYF.

The rearrangement links TRBV29-1 to TRBJ2-5. CDR3 size: 13 residues. The germline V gene encodes CDR1 SQVTM and CDR2 ANQGSEA. The CDR3 loop reads CSVPADRVETQYF.

J is TRBJ1-1 and V is TRBV10-3; TCRdb's D call, TRBD1, is unchecked because there is no DNA. In germline, CDR1 is ENHRY, CDR2 SYGVKD. CDR3 length equals 14 residues. The CDR3 reads CAINKQGIGTEAFF.

V is TRBV5-1 and J is TRBJ1-2; TCRdb lists TRBD1, though no DNA is available to test this call. This CDR3 comprises 15 residues. Germline CDR1 reads SGHRS; CDR2 reads YFSETQ. This CDR3 reads CASSTGTGELNGYTF. Full variable domain (remainder filled in from reference TRBV5-1 and TRBJ1-2): KAGVTQTPRYLIKTRGQQVTLSCSPISGHRSVSWYQQTPGQGLQFLFEYFSETQRNKGNFPGRFSGRQFSNSRSEMNVSTLELGDSALYLCASSTGTGELNGYTFGSGTRLTVV.

The chain combines TRBV12-3 or TRBV12-4 with TRBJ2-3. The CDR3 sequence is 15 residues long. CDR3 region: CASSLFRLSTDTQYF.

The V and J genes are TRBV5-1 and TRBJ1-2. Germline V gene sequence: CDR1 SGHRS, CDR2 YFSETQ. The CDR3 runs 14 residues. The CDR3 reads CASSLDLLKYGYTF.